A selection of T cell receptor beta chains follows, all from one sample in a study of T cells in tumors after PD-1 blockade. Measured with immunoSEQ multiplex PCR; TCRdb has only the in-frame clones, and not every one. This table holds more than 40,000 clones, roughly three quarters found once. Sequencing was performed on PBMCs, taken before anti-PD-1 therapy. The source of these receptors is a human donor with advanced basal cell or squamous cell carcinoma (not recorded which). The CDR3 runs from the conserved cysteine through the conserved F or W. Each record gives: J gene, D gene, V gene, CDR3 protein, CDR3 DNA. The D gene is left open where the match is weak.

j_gene: TRBJ1-4; d_gene: NA; v_gene: TRBV6-2/TRBV6-3; CDR3aa: CASSDGPRVGEKLFF; CDR3nt: TGTGCCAGCAGCGACGGGCCCAGGGTGGGTGAAAAACTGTTTTTT
j_gene: TRBJ2-3; d_gene: NA; v_gene: TRBV21-1; CDR3aa: CASSKLGRGPSTDTQYF; CDR3nt: TGTGCCAGCAGCAAATTGGGGCGGGGGCCTAGCACAGATACGCAGTATTTT
j_gene: TRBJ2-4; d_gene: NA; v_gene: TRBV12-3/TRBV12-4; CDR3aa: CASSFGHLNIQYF; CDR3nt: TGTGCCAGCAGTTTTGGTCACTTAAACATTCAGTACTTC
j_gene: TRBJ2-2; d_gene: NA; v_gene: TRBV9; CDR3aa: CASTIQNSANTGELFF; CDR3nt: TGTGCCAGCACCATCCAGAACTCCGCGAACACCGGGGAGCTGTTTTTT
j_gene: TRBJ2-7; d_gene: TRBD2; v_gene: TRBV5-5; CDR3aa: CASSFGLAGAGSYEQYF; CDR3nt: TGTGCCAGCAGCTTTGGACTAGCGGGAGCGGGAAGCTACGAGCAGTACTTC
j_gene: TRBJ2-5; d_gene: NA; v_gene: TRBV2; CDR3aa: CASSENGETQYF; CDR3nt: TGTGCCAGCAGTGAGAATGGTGAGACCCAGTACTTC
j_gene: TRBJ2-1; d_gene: TRBD2; v_gene: TRBV3-1/TRBV3-2; CDR3aa: CASTPPAGLSNEQFF; CDR3nt: TGTGCCAGCACCCCTCCAGCGGGACTTAGCAATGAGCAGTTCTTC
j_gene: TRBJ2-1; d_gene: TRBD1; v_gene: TRBV3-1/TRBV3-2; CDR3aa: CASSQPRGRGQFF; CDR3nt: TGTGCCAGCAGCCAACCGAGGGGGCGCGGGCAGTTCTTC
j_gene: TRBJ2-3; d_gene: NA; v_gene: TRBV5-6; CDR3aa: CASSLSGESVATDTQYF; CDR3nt: TGTGCCAGCAGCTTGTCGGGGGAGTCCGTGGCGACAGATACGCAGTATTTT
j_gene: TRBJ1-1; d_gene: TRBD1; v_gene: TRBV5-1; CDR3aa: CASSWDRTNTEAFF; CDR3nt: TGCGCCAGCAGCTGGGACAGGACAAACACTGAAGCTTTCTTT
j_gene: TRBJ1-5; d_gene: NA; v_gene: TRBV5-1; CDR3aa: CASARRTPPPSNQPQHF; CDR3nt: TGCGCCAGCGCTAGAAGGACACCACCACCCAGCAATCAGCCCCAGCATTTT
j_gene: TRBJ2-6; d_gene: NA; v_gene: TRBV19; CDR3aa: CASSPYGLRANVLTF; CDR3nt: TGTGCCAGTAGTCCATACGGGCTCAGGGCCAACGTCCTGACTTTC
j_gene: TRBJ2-1; d_gene: NA; v_gene: TRBV27; CDR3aa: CASSLELAGEQFF; CDR3nt: TGTGCCAGCAGTCTCGAACTAGCCGGCGAGCAGTTCTTC
j_gene: TRBJ2-1; d_gene: NA; v_gene: TRBV14; CDR3aa: CASSQRVSYNEQFF; CDR3nt: TGTGCCAGCAGCCAAAGGGTATCCTACAATGAGCAGTTCTTC